This TCR beta chain was captured by sequencing in a study of T-cell reconstitution after alpha-beta-depleted transplantation in children (dated by TCRdb to the mid-2010s). Study-wide context: The study quantitatively tracked T-cell immune reconstitution after TCRalphabeta/CD19-depleted allogeneic hematopoietic cell transplantation in children using TCR repertoire profiling.

Study-wide findings and limitations: The apparently early alphabetaT-cell count recovery about two months after transplant was reportedly dependent on only several hundred rapidly expanded clones derived from non-depleted graft cells. Over subsequent months, a decline in hyperexpanded clone frequencies was noted, and after one year, T-cell counts and TCRbeta diversity were mostly ascribed to newly produced T cells. In some patients, the high TCRbeta diversity seen at day 60 was put down to recipient T cells and intrathymic progenitors that had survived conditioning.

Interpreted using the paper, the treatment or condition label stands for: allogeneic hematopoietic cell transplantation with graft depleted of TCRalphabeta T cells and CD19 B cells. TCRalphabeta/CD19-depleted allogeneic hematopoietic cell grafts were given to the transplant recipients, all of whom were children. The CDR3 contains 17 residues, cysteine and phenylalanine counted. Just the 51-base CDR3 DNA is kept, in frame starting at base 1. Per the germline V gene (reference sequence), SEHNR is the CDR1 and FQNEAQ is the CDR2. Trimming takes 4 bases off V and 1 base off J; junction bases not matched to a gene: 11. Regarding this clonotype: Its binding antigen is unknown. Base qualities are not at hand, and no much larger clone is one base apart.

Library creation used PCR. Sequencer: Illumina HiSeq 2500. TCR library preparation used molecular barcoding, with unique molecular identifiers applied to normalize quantification of the TCRbeta repertoire. TCRdb reran the public reads through fastp at Q25 and MiXCR, keeping productive beta chains. Rows with one shared CDR3 protein collapse into an entry with the most common genes and DNA. The sample records approximately 45,000 distinct CDR3 sequences, 52% of which are singletons. Around two fifths of the sample lies in the top ten. Specimen: peripheral blood, collected before TCRalphabeta/CD19-depleted stem cell transplant. The sequence was obtained from a boy in the first two years of life with SCID, due to receive a stem cell transplant. The chain is made from TRBV7-9 and TRBJ2-3; 7 central bases correspond to TRBD2. CDR3 loop: CASSSGIRGVGTDTQYF. The nucleotide sequence is TGTGCCAGCAGCTCAGGGATTCGGGGGGTGGGCACAGATACGCAGTATTTT.